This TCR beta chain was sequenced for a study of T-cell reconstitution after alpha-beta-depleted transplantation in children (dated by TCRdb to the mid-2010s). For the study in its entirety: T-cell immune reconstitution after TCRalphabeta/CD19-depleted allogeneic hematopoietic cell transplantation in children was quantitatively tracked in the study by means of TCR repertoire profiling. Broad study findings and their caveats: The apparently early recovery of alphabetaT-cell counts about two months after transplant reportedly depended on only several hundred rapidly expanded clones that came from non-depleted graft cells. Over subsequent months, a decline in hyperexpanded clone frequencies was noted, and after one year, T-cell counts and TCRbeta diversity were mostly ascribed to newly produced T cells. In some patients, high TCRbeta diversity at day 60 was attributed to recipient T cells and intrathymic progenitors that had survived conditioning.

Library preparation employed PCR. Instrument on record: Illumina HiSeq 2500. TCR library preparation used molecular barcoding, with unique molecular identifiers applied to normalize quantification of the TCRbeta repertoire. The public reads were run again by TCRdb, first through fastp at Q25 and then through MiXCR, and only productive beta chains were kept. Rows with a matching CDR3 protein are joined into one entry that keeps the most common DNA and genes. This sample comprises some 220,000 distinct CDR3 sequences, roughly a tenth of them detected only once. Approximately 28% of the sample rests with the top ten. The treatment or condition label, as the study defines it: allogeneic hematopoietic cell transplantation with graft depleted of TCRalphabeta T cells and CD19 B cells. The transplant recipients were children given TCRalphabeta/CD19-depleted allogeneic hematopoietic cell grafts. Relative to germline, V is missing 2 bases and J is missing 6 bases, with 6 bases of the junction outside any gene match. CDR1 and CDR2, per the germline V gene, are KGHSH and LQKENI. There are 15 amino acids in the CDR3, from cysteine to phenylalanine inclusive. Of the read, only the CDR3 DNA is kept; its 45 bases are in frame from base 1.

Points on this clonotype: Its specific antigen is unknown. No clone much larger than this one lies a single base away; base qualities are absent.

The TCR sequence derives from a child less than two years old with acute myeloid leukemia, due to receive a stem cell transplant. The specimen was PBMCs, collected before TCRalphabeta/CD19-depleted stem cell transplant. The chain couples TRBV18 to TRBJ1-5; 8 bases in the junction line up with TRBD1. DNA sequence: TGTGCCAGCTCACCAATTGGACAGGGAGGTCAGCCCCAGCATTTT. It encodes CASSPIGQGGQPQHF.